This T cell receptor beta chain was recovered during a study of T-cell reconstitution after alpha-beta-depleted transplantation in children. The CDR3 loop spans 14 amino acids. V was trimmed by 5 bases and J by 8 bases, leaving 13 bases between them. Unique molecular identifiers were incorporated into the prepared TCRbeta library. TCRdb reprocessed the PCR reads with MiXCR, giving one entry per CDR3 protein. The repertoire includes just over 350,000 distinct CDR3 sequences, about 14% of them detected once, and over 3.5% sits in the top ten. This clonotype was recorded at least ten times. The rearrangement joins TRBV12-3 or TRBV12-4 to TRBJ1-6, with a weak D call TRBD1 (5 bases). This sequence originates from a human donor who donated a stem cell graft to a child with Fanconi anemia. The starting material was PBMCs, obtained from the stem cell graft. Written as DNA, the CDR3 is TGTGCCAGCAGTCCGGGGGTACGGCATTCACCCCTCCACTTT. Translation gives CASSPGVRHSPLHF.